This T cell receptor beta chain is drawn from a study of T cell repertoires in cytomegalovirus infection. Study-level background: The public TCR beta signatures pointed to both CMV infection and matching HLA type. Study-wide results and limits: Totalled public TCR beta family frequency picked out people who carried CMV plus the relevant HLA.

V lost 5 bases, J lost 7 bases, and 12 bases lay in between. Germline lookup yields CDR1 SNHLY and CDR2 FYNNEI. The CDR3 is 13 amino acids. This clonotype was counted a few times. The target antigen is unknown. TCRdb re-analysed the reads in MiXCR, keeping a single row per CDR3 protein. Found here are approximately 170,000 distinct CDR3 sequences, about 15% of them singletons; the top ten hold roughly 30%. Sequencing was done on a sample of PBMCs. V gene TRBV2 combines with J gene TRBJ2-1; the D gene is possibly TRBD2 (5 bases). The receptor's source is a human donor in good health (CMV status not recorded). Some clones in this sample may be carry-over from other donors' samples. CDR3 in amino acids: CASSLRDGNEQFF. In DNA form, the CDR3 reads TGTGCCAGCAGTCTCCGGGATGGGAATGAGCAGTTCTTC.